The entry below gives a single TCR beta chain sequence along with its context. What it binds is not known. These data are taken from a study of post-analysis software for immune sequencing data. Whole-study context: Clinical courses comprised relapsing-remitting, secondary progressive and progressive-relapsing multiple sclerosis.

TCR beta cDNA libraries had unique molecular identifiers. T cells numbering roughly 0.95 to 10 million yielded about 500,000 cDNA molecules. TCRdb fed the PCR reads into MiXCR, producing one record per CDR3 protein. This repertoire shows around 400,000 distinct CDR3 sequences, around 33% found once; its top ten account for 13%. Study-level results: Significantly decreased normalized Chao1 diversity was recorded for multiple sclerosis patients relative to controls. F measure grouped same-batch samples tightly together. Roughly five TRBV segments were significantly more frequent in patients than in controls. TRBV5-6, TRBV5-1 and TRBV20-1 were among these segments.

Germline assignment: CDR1 DFQATT and CDR2 SNEGSKA (reference sequence). The CDR3 spans 11 residues. The V end was cut by 7 bases, the J end by 9 bases, with 13 bases between. This receptor was obtained from a girl aged 10-17 years with multiple sclerosis. The sample taken for sequencing was blood. The chain employs TRBV20-1 and TRBJ2-1; tentative D call: TRBD1 (5 bases). The CDR3, as DNA: TGCAGTGGAAAGTCCAGGGTTGAGCAGTTCTTC. Translated: CSGKSRVEQFF.